The 27 T cell receptor beta chains reported below all come from one sample, sequenced in a study of long-term antiretroviral therapy in people with HIV. Version v3.0 of the immunoSEQ assay ran at survey level. Data came from immunoSEQ multiplex PCR; TCRdb stores just in-frame clones and leaves some out. The sample consists of 45,000 to 50,000 clones, around 84% of them appearing once. This specimen was unsorted PBMCs, taken 0.8 years after starting antiretroviral therapy. All receptors derive from a woman aged 18 to 35 with HIV.

This clone has only one observation. CDR3: CASSPRDRRYNEQFF. The CDR3 coding sequence is TGTGCCAGCAGTCCCCGGGACAGGCGATACAATGAGCAGTTCTTC. J is TRBJ2-1 and V is TRBV27; 8 nucleotides line up with TRBD1. The CDR3 contains 15 residues. From germline, CDR1 is MNHEY and CDR2 SMNVEV (reference sequence). V shed 5 bases, J shed 4 bases, and the junction held 7 bases outside the gene matches.

This clone was recorded a few times. The chain employs TRBV7-3 and TRBJ1-2; unclear D gene. Trimming took off 2 bases at V and 6 bases at J, with 10 bases between the two ends. The CDR3 is 13 amino acids. Germline assignment: CDR1 SGHTA and CDR2 FQGTGA. Written as DNA, the CDR3 is TGTGCCAGCAGCTTAGAGATGTTCGATGGCTACACCTTC. Amino acid sequence: CASSLEMFDGYTF.

The chain combines TRBV27 with TRBJ2-6; tentatively, D is TRBD1 or TRBD2 (5 bases each). V lost 3 bases and J 2 bases, leaving 11 bases between the germline ends. The CDR3 extends over 16 amino acids. Per the germline V gene, CDR1 is MNHEY and CDR2 is SMNVEV (reference sequence). CDR3: CASSFSQGAGANVLTF. CDR3 DNA sequence: TGTGCCAGCAGTTTCAGTCAGGGAGCTGGGGCCAACGTCCTGACTTTC.

The V call is TRBV18, the J call TRBJ1-1; no reliable D call. Germline CDR1 and CDR2: KGHSH and LQKENI. V was cut by 0 bases and J by 3 bases, with 5 bases left in between. The CDR3 is made up of 13 amino acids. The DNA of the CDR3 is TGTGCCAGCTCACCACCGGTATACACTGAAGCTTTCTTT. Translating gives CASSPPVYTEAFF.

The chain links TRBV18 to TRBJ2-3; the D is unclear. Deletions cut 8 bases from V and 3 bases from J, with 12 bases between. CDR1 is KGHSH and CDR2 is LQKENI in the germline V gene. The CDR3 totals 13 residues. The CDR3 reads CASPPPDTDTQYF. The CDR3 DNA follows: TGTGCCAGCCCCCCCCCAGATACAGATACGCAGTATTTT.

This chain uses TRBV28 with TRBJ2-1; TRBD2 might be the D (5 bases). Germline CDR1 and CDR2: MDHEN and SYDVKM. V was cut by 8 bases and J by 8 bases, with 19 bases left in between. This CDR3 has 14 amino acids. CDR3 loop: CASWSEAARDEQFF. In nucleotides, the CDR3 is TGTGCCAGCTGGTCGGAGGCTGCGAGGGATGAGCAGTTCTTC.

The chain uses TRBV7-3 and TRBJ1-1; no firm D call. Trimming left V 0 bases short and J 0 bases short, with 8 bases between. Germline CDR1 reads SGHTA; CDR2 reads FQGTGA. The CDR3 has 15 amino acids. CDR3 sequence reads: CASSLTPAMNTEAFF. In DNA, the CDR3 is TGTGCCAGCAGCTTAACCCCAGCGATGAACACTGAAGCTTTCTTT.

V is TRBV28 and J is TRBJ2-3, with TRBD2 identical over 8 bases. Germline CDR1 is MDHEN and CDR2 is SYDVKM. This CDR3 spans 15 amino acids. J was trimmed by 2 bases and V by 4 bases; bases with no gene match: 5. CDR3 sequence: CASSSVAGITDTQYF. The CDR3 bases are TGTGCCAGCAGTTCAGTAGCGGGAATCACAGATACGCAGTATTTT.

CDR3 nucleotide sequence: TGTGCCAGCAGTTTATCCCCTTCTCCGGGAAACATTCAGTACTTC. It yields the protein CASSLSPSPGNIQYF. V is TRBV27 and J is TRBJ2-4; D remains unclear. V was cut by 0 bases and J by 6 bases, with 12 bases left in between. The CDR3 runs to 15 residues. CDR1 is MNHEY, CDR2 SMNVEV, per germline (reference sequence).

This clone was detected once. V gene TRBV5-1 combines with J gene TRBJ1-5, with no clear D. Germline lookup yields CDR1 SGHRS and CDR2 YFSETQ. V was pared by 0 bases and J by 2 bases, with 9 bases between. The CDR3 has 15 amino acids. CDR3 nucleotides: TGCGCCAGCAGCTTGGACACCGCCGGCAATCAGCCCCAGCATTTT. Amino acids: CASSLDTAGNQPQHF.

The V and J genes are TRBV6-1 and TRBJ2-7, with D hard to call. This CDR3 has 14 amino acids. V was trimmed by 7 bases and J by 5 bases, leaving 18 bases between them. CDR1 is MNHNS and CDR2 is SASEGT in the germline V gene. The CDR3 DNA sequence: TGTGCCAGCACCCGGGCCCCCAATGGGGACGAGCAGTACTTC. Encoded protein: CASTRAPNGDEQYF.

V gene TRBV6-1 combines with J gene TRBJ2-2, with TRBD1 identical over 7 bases. The J segment lost 4 bases and the V segment lost 6 bases, leaving 2 bases of the junction unmatched. Germline values: CDR1 MNHNS, CDR2 SASEGT. The length of the CDR3 is 13 residues. CDR3 nucleotides: TGTGCCAGCAGGACAGGGCTCACCGGGGAGCTGTTTTTT. Translated: CASRTGLTGELFF.

The count of this clone is one. This rearrangement joins TRBV6-5 to TRBJ1-4; 9 bases are a match to TRBD1. The CDR3 sequence is 15 residues long. V trimming: 6 bases; J trimming: 10 bases; junction bases outside the gene matches: 12. CDR1 and CDR2 (germline): MNHEY, SVGAGI. The CDR3 here is CASSYQGTGLGKLFF. CDR3 bases: TGTGCCAGCAGCTACCAGGGGACAGGGTTGGGAAAACTGTTTTTT.

The genes are TRBV5-1 and TRBJ1-5; 7 nucleotides line up with TRBD1. Germline V gene data show CDR1 as SGHRS and CDR2 as YFSETQ. There are 16 residues in the CDR3. J gave up 0 bases and V 0 bases, and 3 bases lay outside the gene matches. CDR3 in amino acids: CASSLGTGDSNQPQHF. The CDR3 bases are TGCGCCAGCAGCTTGGGAACAGGGGATAGCAATCAGCCCCAGCATTTT. Looking up the rest from reference TRBV5-1 and TRBJ1-5 gives the full variable domain: KAGVTQTPRYLIKTRGQQVTLSCSPISGHRSVSWYQQTPGQGLQFLFEYFSETQRNKGNFPGRFSGRQFSNSRSEMNVSTLELGDSALYLCASSLGTGDSNQPQHFGDGTRLSIL.

Of note for this clone: At one end the junction does not follow the germline gene, possibly because of a read error. The chain links TRBV19 to TRBJ2-4, with 10 positions matching TRBD2. The CDR3 totals 12 residues. The V gene's germline CDR1 is LNHDA and CDR2 SQIVND (reference sequence). CDR3 sequence reads: CASTTGLAGARF. The CDR3 region has the DNA TGTGCCAGTACCACAGGTCTAGCGGGAGCAAGATTC.

The V gene is TRBV5-5, the J gene TRBJ1-3; 7 positions agree with TRBD1. Germline-derived CDR1 and CDR2 are SGHKS and YYEKEE (reference sequence). This CDR3 contains 17 residues. Unmatched junction bases numbered 12, after V lost 2 bases and J lost 4 bases. In nucleotides, the CDR3 is TGTGCCAGCAGCTTCTTTTCAGGGGGGCCCGGGGGAAACACCATATATTTT. Translated, it gives CASSFFSGGPGGNTIYF. The complete variable domain, with remaining parts taken from reference TRBV5-5 and TRBJ1-3, reads DAGVTQSPTHLIKTRGQQVTLRCSPISGHKSVSWYQQVLGQGPQFIFQYYEKEERGRGNFPDRFSARQFPNYSSELNVNALLLGDSALYLCASSFFSGGPGGNTIYFGEGSWLTVV.

J is TRBJ2-1 and V is TRBV6-5; D may match TRBD1 or TRBD2 (5 bases each). Looked up from germline, CDR1 is MNHEY and CDR2 is SVGAGI. This CDR3 is 14 amino acids long. V gave up 2 bases and J gave up 12 bases, with 17 bases separating them. Written as DNA, the CDR3 is TGTGCCAGCAGTTACACAGGACCTAGGGAGCGGCAGTTCTTC. This encodes CASSYTGPRERQFF.

The chain is built from TRBV7-9 and TRBJ2-5; tentative D call: TRBD2 (6 bases). The J call is doubtful: the DNA matches TRBJ2-7 better. Germline loops: CDR1 SEHNR, CDR2 FQNEAQ (reference sequence). This CDR3 has 15 amino acids. The CDR3 DNA sequence: TGTGCCAGCAGCTTAGACGGGAGTGCCCGCTACGAGCAGTACTTC. It codes for CASSLDGSARYEQYF.

This chain uses TRBV7-2 with TRBJ2-3; TRBD1 aligns across 7 bases. The ends lost 5 bases at V and 2 bases at J; junction bases unmatched: 7. Germline assignment: CDR1 SGHTA and CDR2 FQGNSA. The CDR3 has 15 amino acids. The chain's CDR3 is CASSEAGTDTDTQYF. DNA of the CDR3: TGTGCCAGCAGCGAGGCCGGGACAGACACAGATACGCAGTATTTT.

The chain carries TRBV11-1 and TRBJ1-3, with a possible D match to TRBD1 (5 bases). V was shortened by 3 bases and J by 7 bases, with 22 bases between the two germline ends. Germline CDR1 reads SGHAT; CDR2 reads FQDESV (reference sequence). The CDR3 length is 17 residues. The DNA of the CDR3 is TGTGCCAGCAGCTTGGGGACCATTGACACGCCCGGCAACACCATATATTTT. It encodes CASSLGTIDTPGNTIYF.

The chain employs TRBV5-3 and TRBJ2-7, with D perhaps matching TRBD1 (6 bases). TRBV5-3 is known as an ORF, though its function is uncertain. Trimming cost V 5 bases and J 3 bases, with 15 bases left between them. The CDR3 spans 14 residues. The CDR3 reads CARSFTGHSYEQYF. DNA for the CDR3: TGTGCCAGAAGTTTTACGGGACACAGCTACGAGCAGTACTTC.

V is TRBV4-3 and J is TRBJ2-7; no reliable D call. V lost 1 base and J 5 bases, leaving 12 bases between the germline ends. The CDR3 sequence is 14 residues long. Germline values: CDR1 LGHNA, CDR2 YSLEER. The CDR3 coding sequence is TGCGCCAGCAGCCAAGTTATCTCGCGGAACGAGCAGTACTTC. Translation: CASSQVISRNEQYF.

V and J are TRBV7-2 and TRBJ2-7; D is ambiguous. The V gene's germline CDR1 is SGHTA and CDR2 FQGNSA. Trimming took 1 base from V and 4 from J, leaving 5 bases between them. The CDR3 length is 12 residues. This CDR3 reads CASSLVPYEQYF. The DNA for the CDR3 is TGTGCCAGCAGCTTAGTGCCGTACGAGCAGTACTTC.

As concerns this clone: Relative to the germline gene, one junction end is altered; a read error may explain this. The CDR3 loop is CASSQDFHTDGQETQYF. Written as DNA, the CDR3 is TGCGCCAGCAGCCAAGATTTCCACACCGACGGTCAAGAGACCCAGTACTTC. The chain uses TRBV7-9 and TRBJ2-5; D unclear. Germline assignment: CDR1 SEHNR and CDR2 FQNEAQ (reference sequence). There are 17 residues in the CDR3.

The chain employs TRBV7-3 and TRBJ1-1, with TRBD1 matching over 7 bases. V gave up 10 bases and J gave up 5 bases; unmatched junction bases: 16. This CDR3 spans 15 amino acids. Germline V gives CDR1 SGHTA, CDR2 FQGTGA. The CDR3 DNA sequence: TGTGCCAACCCGGGCGAAACAGGGGTAGAGACTGAAGCTTTCTTT. Amino acid sequence: CANPGETGVETEAFF.

This chain uses TRBV28 with TRBJ1-2; the match to TRBD1 covers 9 bases. Per the germline V gene, CDR1 is MDHEN and CDR2 is SYDVKM. Trimming at V came to 6 bases and at J to 4 bases, leaving 18 bases not matched to a gene. This CDR3 region has 18 residues. The CDR3 nucleotides read TGTGCCAGCAGATTGGAGTCCGGGACAGGGTTAGATCCCTATGGCTACACCTTC. Translating gives CASRLESGTGLDPYGYTF.

This chain uses TRBV13 with TRBJ1-1; D remains ambiguous. Trimming took 1 base from V and 4 from J, leaving 10 bases between them. CDR1 PRHDT and CDR2 FYEKMQ come from the germline V gene (reference sequence). The CDR3 runs 14 residues. Here the CDR3 DNA reads TGTGCCAGCAGCTTAGCTAGGGATTCCACTGAAGCTTTCTTT. This translates into CASSLARDSTEAFF.